The 24 T cell receptor beta chains below were found in one sample sequenced in a study of cytomegalovirus exposure and HLA in healthy donors (dated by TCRdb to about 2017). The method behind the library was the immunoSEQ multiplex PCR assay. A mixture of 60 forward primers for TCR Vbeta segments and 13 reverse primers for TCR Jbeta segments was used in the multiplex PCR. TCRdb carries this immuneACCESS record with in-frame sequences only. Its versions omit some clonotypes, under half of them owing to an unresolved V gene in the studies checked, with the rest unexplained. Recorded for this sample are 100,000 to 150,000 clones; 81% of them occurred a single time. The biggest ten clones account for more than 3% of the sample. The material sequenced was PBMCs. The receptors shown here come from a man between 18 and 29 years old in good health and CMV-seropositive.

This chain uses TRBV4-3 with TRBJ2-2; D is unresolved. The germline CDR1 and CDR2 sequences are LGHNA and YSLEER. The ends were cut back, 4 bases at V and 0 bases at J, with 9 bases in the middle. This CDR3 spans 15 amino acids. CDR3 amino acids: CASSRSTTNTGELFF. The CDR3 nucleotides read TGCGCCAGCAGCCGCTCGACAACGAACACCGGGGAGCTGTTTTTT.

This sequence joins TRBV7-2 and TRBJ2-7; TRBD1 is a possible D gene (6 bases). The germline V gene encodes CDR1 SGHTA and CDR2 FQGNSA. The V end lost 5 bases, the J end lost 0 bases, and 14 bases lay between the germline ends. The length of the CDR3 is 15 residues. CDR3 residues: CASSPTGIASYEQYF. CDR3 DNA: TGTGCCAGCAGCCCCACAGGGATCGCCTCCTACGAGCAGTACTTC.

This chain uses TRBV2 with TRBJ1-2, with D perhaps matching TRBD1 (5 bases). The CDR3 is 13 residues long. V lost 4 bases, J lost 4 bases, and 10 bases lay in between. Per the germline V gene, CDR1 is SNHLY and CDR2 is FYNNEI. The CDR3 nucleotides are TGTGCCAGCAGTGCGGGGGTCGGCTATGGCTACACCTTC. Protein product: CASSAGVGYGYTF.

The chain recombines TRBV13 with TRBJ2-7; weak D call: TRBD1 (7 bases). V lost 4 bases, J lost 1 base, and 20 bases lay in between. CDR1 and CDR2 (germline): PRHDT, FYEKMQ (reference sequence). The CDR3 is 17 amino acids. CDR3 in amino acids: CASSSRSGDRPSYEQYF. For the CDR3, the DNA is TGTGCCAGCAGCTCCCGATCGGGGGACAGACCATCCTACGAGCAGTACTTC.

The chain is built from TRBV7-7 and TRBJ2-3; D not certain. The CDR3 loop spans 12 amino acids. Germline-derived CDR1 and CDR2 are SSHAT and FNYEAQ (reference sequence). The ends were cut back, 6 bases at V and 6 bases at J, with 10 bases in the middle. CDR3 DNA: TGTGCCAGCAGTAACCCCGGGGATACGCAGTATTTT. Translation gives CASSNPGDTQYF.

This CDR3 reads CASSPRLAGGPRETQYF. Written as DNA, the CDR3 is TGTGCCAGCAGCCCACGACTAGCGGGGGGGCCGCGGGAGACCCAGTACTTC. The chain carries TRBV13 and TRBJ2-5; 14 nucleotides match TRBD2. J was trimmed by 5 bases and V by 5 bases; bases with no gene match: 10. The CDR3 has 17 amino acids. Germline V gene data show CDR1 as PRHDT and CDR2 as FYEKMQ (reference sequence).

Remarks on this clone: Other DNA sequences in this sample translate to the same CDR3. The genes are TRBV11-2 and TRBJ2-1; D not resolved. V gave up 5 bases and J gave up 7 bases, with 6 bases separating them. Germline V gene sequence: CDR1 SGHAT, CDR2 FQNNGV. The CDR3 contains 11 residues. CDR3 region: CASSLTNEQFF. The CDR3 DNA reads TGTGCCAGCAGCCTTACTAATGAGCAGTTCTTC. The variable domain in full, completed from reference TRBV11-2 and TRBJ2-1, reads EAGVAQSPRYKIIEKRQSVAFWCNPISGHATLYWYQQILGQGPKLLIQFQNNGVVDDSQLPKDRFSAERLKGVDSTLKIQPAKLEDSAVYLCASSLTNEQFFGPGTRLTVL.

The J gene is TRBJ2-4, the V gene TRBV7-2; the D gene is possibly TRBD1 (6 bases). Germline CDR1 reads SGHTA; CDR2 reads FQGNSA. Trimming cost V 3 bases and J 0 bases, with 9 bases left between them. The length of the CDR3 is 15 residues. This CDR3 is CASSFRDTAKNIQYF. The CDR3 DNA follows: TGTGCCAGCAGCTTTCGGGACACAGCCAAAAACATTCAGTACTTC.

The rearrangement uses TRBV6-1 and TRBJ1-5; D gene uncertain. Germline V gives CDR1 MNHNS, CDR2 SASEGT. The CDR3 length is 14 residues. V dropped 5 bases and J dropped 3 bases, with 11 bases sitting between them. The DNA for the CDR3 is TGTGCCAGCAGTTCAGAACAGTACAATCAGCCCCAGCATTTT. This translates into CASSSEQYNQPQHF.

There are a few counts of this clone. J is TRBJ2-1 and V is TRBV7-2, with 9 bases identical to TRBD2. Per the germline V gene, CDR1 is SGHTA and CDR2 is FQGNSA. J gave up 6 bases and V 5 bases, and 8 bases lay outside the gene matches. The CDR3 is 15 residues long. Here the CDR3 reads CASSLGLALPNEQFF. Here the CDR3 DNA reads TGTGCCAGCAGCCTGGGACTAGCTCTCCCCAATGAGCAGTTCTTC.

This clone has only one observation. For the CDR3, the DNA is TGTGCCTGGGCCCGGGACAGCTCCTACGAGCAGTACTTC. This gives the protein CAWARDSSYEQYF. The chain recombines TRBV30 with TRBJ2-7, with 7 bases that match TRBD1. Unmatched junction bases numbered 4, after V lost 5 bases and J lost 0 bases. The V gene's germline CDR1 is GTSNPN and CDR2 SVGIG (reference sequence). This CDR3 contains 13 residues.

The chain has TRBV4-1 and TRBJ2-5, with a tentative D call TRBD2 (7 bases). The V gene's germline CDR1 is MGHRA and CDR2 YSYEKL. The germline V and J ends were trimmed by 6 bases and 5 bases, with 22 bases remaining between them. The CDR3 length is 16 residues. CDR3 in amino acids: CASRGGGGGAGETQYF. CDR3 DNA: TGCGCCAGCAGGGGGGGTGGAGGGGGGGCTGGGGAGACCCAGTACTTC.

This chain uses TRBV4-3 with TRBJ2-7, with D unclear. Germline CDR1 is LGHNA and CDR2 is YSLEER. Trimming removed 0 bases at V and 2 bases at J, with 8 bases between. The CDR3 contains 14 residues. CDR3 sequence (DNA): TGCGCCAGCAGCCAAGATCTTCGTGCCTACGAGCAGTACTTC. This sequence encodes CASSQDLRAYEQYF.

The genes are TRBV4-1 and TRBJ1-2, with TRBD1 identical over 7 bases. CDR1 is MGHRA, CDR2 YSYEKL, per germline. V lost 1 base to trimming and J lost 4 bases; unmatched junction nucleotides: 9. This CDR3 comprises 16 residues. The CDR3 DNA is TGCGCCAGCAGCCAAGGGGCCGGGACAGATTCCTATGGCTACACCTTC. This codes for CASSQGAGTDSYGYTF.

The chain uses TRBV11-2 and TRBJ2-3; 12 nucleotides agree with TRBD2. Germline V lookup: CDR1 SGHAT, CDR2 FQNNGV. The CDR3 length is 14 residues. The CDR3, as DNA: TGTGCTAACGCACGGACTAGCGGGGCAGATACGCAGTATTTT. Its translation: CANARTSGADTQYF. The full variable domain, its missing parts supplied by reference TRBV11-2 and TRBJ2-3, is EAGVAQSPRYKIIEKRQSVAFWCNPISGHATLYWYQQILGQGPKLLIQFQNNGVVDDSQLPKDRFSAERLKGVDSTLKIQPAKLEDSAVYLCANARTSGADTQYFGPGTRLTVL.

This clone was observed a single time. The rearrangement joins TRBV30 to TRBJ2-3; a weak D match, TRBD2 (5 bases). V dropped 4 bases and J dropped 7 bases, with 18 bases sitting between them. The CDR3 extends over 14 amino acids. Germline loops: CDR1 GTSNPN, CDR2 SVGIG (reference sequence). Written as DNA, the CDR3 is TGTGCCTGGATAAGGACGGGATTCGGAAATACGCAGTATTTT. This translates into CAWIRTGFGNTQYF. The variable domain in full, completed from reference TRBV30 and TRBJ2-3, reads SQTIHQWPATLVQPVGSPLSLECTVEGTSNPNLYWYRQAAGRGLQLLFYSVGIGQISSEVPQNLSASRPQDRQFILSSKKLLLSDSGFYLCAWIRTGFGNTQYFGPGTRLTVL.

The chain is built from TRBV5-5 and TRBJ1-5; tentative D call: TRBD1 (6 bases). The V gene lost 4 bases and the J gene lost 0 bases, with 11 bases spanning the gap. Germline CDR1 reads SGHKS; CDR2 reads YYEKEE (reference sequence). The CDR3 runs 15 residues. The CDR3 DNA follows: TGTGCCAGCAGCCCCAACAGGGATAGCAATCAGCCCCAGCATTTT. This codes for CASSPNRDSNQPQHF.

The chain employs TRBV6-5 and TRBJ2-3; D remains ambiguous. CDR1 and CDR2 from the germline V gene are MNHEY and SVGAGI. This CDR3 comprises 13 residues. Trimming removed 6 bases at V and 2 bases at J, with 9 bases between. The CDR3 is CASREHYTDTQYF. CDR3 bases: TGTGCCAGCAGGGAGCACTACACAGATACGCAGTATTTT.

CDR3 in amino acids: CASSLPWDREETQYF. The CDR3 coding sequence is TGTGCCAGCAGCTTGCCTTGGGACAGGGAAGAGACCCAGTACTTC. The chain joins TRBV5-6 to TRBJ2-5; TRBD1 aligns across 9 bases. Germline CDR1 is SGHDT and CDR2 is YYEEEE. Unmatched junction bases numbered 4, after V lost 1 base and J lost 3 bases. This CDR3 region has 15 residues.

The chain employs TRBV6-1 and TRBJ1-3, with 10 bases identical to TRBD1. This CDR3 has 14 residues. J lost 6 bases, V lost 7 bases, and 6 bases had no gene match. The germline gives CDR1 MNHNS, CDR2 SASEGT. CDR3 coding DNA: TGTGCCAGCAATCGGGACAGGGGTTTAAACACCATATATTTT. Encoded protein: CASNRDRGLNTIYF.

The chain links TRBV27 to TRBJ1-5; D possibly corresponds to TRBD1 (6 bases). Per the germline V gene, CDR1 is MNHEY and CDR2 is SMNVEV (reference sequence). Trimming took off 9 bases at V and 6 bases at J, with 18 bases between the two ends. This CDR3 comprises 14 residues. The CDR3 DNA sequence: TGTGCCAGTAGCGTGGGGGGGCGCGGTCAGCCCCAGCATTTT. Translated: CASSVGGRGQPQHF.

This rearrangement joins TRBV7-8 to TRBJ2-7; possible D gene TRBD1, 6 bases. V lost 4 bases and J 2 bases, leaving 15 bases between the germline ends. This CDR3 is built from 15 residues. Germline V lookup: CDR1 SGHVS, CDR2 FQNEAQ. The CDR3 is CASSYRAEIPYEQYF. The DNA for the CDR3 is TGTGCCAGCAGCTACAGGGCTGAGATACCCTACGAGCAGTACTTC.

The chain is built from TRBV6-5 and TRBJ1-1, with 8 bases that match TRBD1. This CDR3 is 15 amino acids long. V was pared by 7 bases and J by 5 bases, with 12 bases of the junction left unmatched. Looked up from germline, CDR1 is MNHEY and CDR2 is SVGAGI. The CDR3 DNA follows: TGTGCCAGCATACTAGACAGGGGAGCGGGGACTGAAGCTTTCTTT. Residues: CASILDRGAGTEAFF.

V is TRBV19 and J is TRBJ2-1; 7 positions agree with TRBD2. This CDR3 contains 13 residues. Per the germline V gene, CDR1 is LNHDA and CDR2 is SQIVND (reference sequence). The J segment lost 7 bases and the V segment lost 4 bases, leaving 4 bases of the junction unmatched. CDR3 amino acids: CASSTGRRNEQFF. The CDR3, as DNA: TGTGCCAGTAGTACCGGGAGGCGAAATGAGCAGTTCTTC.